The 26 T cell receptor beta chains in this list originate from one sample, sequenced in a study of tissue T cells after allogeneic stem cell transplantation. Regarding time point: mouse harvest day 14 after allogeneic transplant. Mouse grafts combined 10^7 T-cell-depleted bone marrow cells with 10^6 splenic CD5+ T cells. Method: immunoSEQ multiplex PCR; TCRdb's copy keeps in-frame clones and lacks some. Here the sample spans several hundred clones, around half being singletons. Input material: spleen. Every receptor here comes from a female BALB/c mouse given C57BL/6 T cells with graft-versus-host disease after an allogeneic hematopoietic cell transplant.

To note about this clone: Mouse gene names and germline throughout. The read is 1 residue too short to cover the CDR3 end, so that end is filled in from the germline J gene. The V call is TRBV17, the J call TRBJ2-7; D gene unclear. This CDR3 has 13 residues. V lost 6 bases and J 4 bases, leaving 13 bases between the germline ends. Germline V gene sequence: CDR1 MNHDT, CDR2 YYDKIL. The CDR3 DNA, read in part, is TGTGCTAGCAGCCCCGGGCCACATTATGAACAGTAC. Amino acid sequence: CASSPGPHYEQY. The whole CDR3 protein reads CASSPGPHYEQYF.

Regarding this clone: The genes are named according to mouse. The read ends 1 residue shy of where the CDR3 ends; the end is completed using the germline J gene. The chain couples TRBV12-1 to TRBJ1-1; D is unresolved. Germline values: CDR1 SGHSN, CDR2 HYEKVE. V lost 2 bases and J 0 bases, leaving 9 bases between the germline ends. This CDR3 spans 14 amino acids. The part of the CDR3 DNA that was read is TGTGCCAGCTCTCCGACTCCCGCAAACACAGAAGTCTTC. Translated, it gives CASSPTPANTEVF. The CDR3, in full, reads CASSPTPANTEVFF.

This clone was detected only a few times. Gene names and germline refer to mouse. With the read ending 1 residue before the CDR3 end, the germline J gene is used to fill in that end. The chain recombines TRBV1 with TRBJ1-2, with a weak D call TRBD1 (5 bases). V was clipped by 0 bases and J by 0 bases, with 8 bases between them. Germline CDR1 is NSQYPW and CDR2 is LRSPGD (reference sequence). The CDR3 length is 15 residues. The CDR3: CTCSADQGANSDYTF. Partial CDR3 DNA: TGCACCTGCAGTGCAGATCAGGGCGCAAACTCCGACTACACC. Full variable domain (outside the CDR3, taken from reference TRBV1 and TRBJ1-2): VTLLEQNPRWRLVPRGQAVNLRCILKNSQYPWMSWYQQDLQKQLQWLFTLRSPGDKEVKSLPGADYLATRVTDTELRLQVANMSQGRTLYCTCSADQGANSDYTFGSGTRLLVI.

In regard to this clone: Gene names denote mouse genes. The CDR3 sequence: CASSFDAETLYF. The covered CDR3 bases are TGTGCCAGCAGCTTTGACGCAGAAACGCTGTAT. The V call is TRBV3, the J call TRBJ2-3; D is unclear. The read falls 1 residue short of the CDR3 end, and the missing part is taken from the germline J gene. V lost 3 bases to trimming and J lost 3 bases, with 4 bases between them. Germline loops: CDR1 SNHLY, CDR2 FYNGKV (reference sequence). CDR3 length: 12 residues.

A word on this clone: Gene names are the mouse ones. This CDR3 reads CASSLGTGTERLFF. The sequenced CDR3 bases are TGTGCCAGCAGCCTCGGGACAGGGACCGAAAGATTATTT. The chain recombines TRBV3 with TRBJ1-4, with 9 bases lining up with TRBD1. The read ends 1 residue shy of where the CDR3 ends; the end is completed using the germline J gene. The germline CDR1 and CDR2 sequences are SNHLY and FYNGKV (reference sequence). The CDR3 extends over 14 amino acids. Unmatched junction bases numbered 5, after V lost 5 bases and J lost 7 bases.

This clone was counted only a few times. Mouse gene names apply. The DNA ends 1 residue before the CDR3 does, and the rest of the CDR3 is filled in from the germline J gene. The rearrangement joins TRBV26 to TRBJ1-3, with D tentatively TRBD1 (5 bases). CDR3 size: 14 residues. V shed 2 bases and J shed 0 bases, with 5 bases lying between them. Germline lookup yields CDR1 KGHPV and CDR2 FQNQEV (reference sequence). The CDR3 spells CASSLDSSGNTLYF. Incomplete CDR3 DNA: TGTGCCAGCAGTCTGGACAGTTCTGGAAATACGCTCTAT.

Concerning this clone itself: These gene names are mouse names. The CDR3 end falls 1 residue outside the read, so it is completed with the germline J gene. The chain combines TRBV12-1 with TRBJ2-5; the match to TRBD2 covers 8 bases. The germline CDR1 and CDR2 sequences are SGHSN and HYEKVE. Unmatched junction bases numbered 4, after V lost 4 bases and J lost 5 bases. The CDR3 covers 13 residues. CDR3 loop: CASSRTGRDTQYF. The sequenced CDR3 bases are TGTGCCAGCTCCCGGACTGGGAGAGACACCCAGTAC.

Notes on this clone: The gene names here belong to mouse. The CDR3 end lies 1 residue beyond the end of the read and is filled in from the germline J gene. The chain couples TRBV3 to TRBJ2-5; D possibly uses TRBD1 or TRBD2 (5 bases each). This CDR3 contains 14 residues. The V and J ends lost 6 bases and 2 bases respectively, with 12 bases between them. CDR1 is SNHLY and CDR2 is FYNGKV in the germline V gene (reference sequence). CDR3 residues: CASRETGVQDTQYF. The sequenced CDR3 bases are TGTGCCAGCAGGGAGACGGGGGTCCAAGACACCCAGTAC. The entire variable domain, with the rest obtained from reference TRBV3 and TRBJ2-5, is as follows: GPKVLQIPSHQIIDMGQMVTLNCDPVSNHLYFYWYKQILGQQMEFLVNFYNGKVMEKSKLFKDQFSVERPDGSYFTLKIQPTALEDSAVYFCASRETGVQDTQYFGPGTRLLVL.

Comment on this clone: The gene names given are mouse names. The CDR3 end lies 1 residue beyond the end of the read and is filled in from the germline J gene. V usage is TRBV13-1 and J usage is TRBJ1-2, with D tentatively TRBD1 (6 bases). Trimming left V 3 bases short and J 4 bases short, with 13 bases between. This CDR3 has 14 amino acids. Germline CDR1 reads NSHNY; CDR2 reads SYGAGN. The covered CDR3 bases are TGTGCCAGCAGTGCCCAGGGGAGCAGCTCCGACTACACC. It codes for CASSAQGSSSDYT. The complete CDR3 reads CASSAQGSSSDYTF.

Turning to this clone: Mouse gene names apply. The CDR3 end falls 1 residue outside the read, so it is completed with the germline J gene. This chain uses TRBV31 with TRBJ2-3; 8 nucleotides line up with TRBD2. Unmatched junction bases numbered 2, after V lost 0 bases and J lost 0 bases. Germline CDR1 and CDR2: GKSSPN and SITVG. The CDR3 is 15 amino acids. The CDR3 sequence: CAWSLLGGSAETLYF. The sequenced part of the CDR3 DNA is TGTGCCTGGAGTCTTCTGGGGGGTAGTGCAGAAACGCTGTAT.

On this clone itself: The gene names given are mouse names. Read sequence stops 1 residue before the CDR3 end, and the germline J gene provides the missing end. Other DNA sequences of this sample code for an identical CDR3. This rearrangement joins TRBV12-1 to TRBJ1-3; D is unclear. Germline V gene sequence: CDR1 SGHSN, CDR2 HYEKVE. The CDR3 consists of 14 residues. V lost 6 bases, J lost 0 bases, and 11 bases lay in between. The CDR3 reads CASPRTVSGNTLYF. The sequenced CDR3 bases are TGTGCCAGCCCCCGGACCGTTTCTGGAAATACGCTCTAT.

Regarding this clone: Germline and genes: mouse. The read halts 1 residue ahead of the CDR3 end, with the missing end drawn from the germline J gene. This chain uses TRBV3 with TRBJ1-1; weak D call: TRBD1 (5 bases). The CDR3 spans 15 residues. V shed 0 bases and J shed 1 base, with 9 bases lying between them. The germline V gene encodes CDR1 SNHLY and CDR2 FYNGKV (reference sequence). The covered CDR3 bases are TGTGCCAGCAGCTTAGCCGCAGGGAGGAACACAGAAGTCTTC. Translation: CASSLAAGRNTEVF. The entire CDR3 reads CASSLAAGRNTEVFF.

This clone was detected only a few times. Here the gene names and germline are mouse. The sequenced fragment ends 1 residue before the CDR3 boundary, so the rest is inferred from the germline J gene. The J gene is TRBJ1-4, the V gene TRBV23; the table gives TRBD1 as D, unverified against the DNA. The CDR3 runs to 16 residues. CDR1 is KGHTA, CDR2 FQNQQP, per germline. The CDR3 bases that were read are TGCTCCAGCAGGCTCGAAAGGGGGATTTCCAACGAAAGATTATTT. Translated: CSSRLERGISNERLF. The entire CDR3 protein reads CSSRLERGISNERLFF.

By share, this clone ranks as hyperexpanded (1% or more). The listed genes are named as in mouse. From the germline J gene comes the end of the CDR3, since the read stops 1 residue before it. The chain has TRBV2 and TRBJ2-5; 9 bases agree with TRBD2. J gave up 11 bases and V 0 bases, and 0 bases lay outside the gene matches. Per germline, CDR1 LGHNA and CDR2 YSYQKL. This CDR3 spans 12 amino acids. CDR3 protein: CASSQDWGGQYF. The CDR3 bases that were read are TGTGCCAGCAGCCAAGACTGGGGGGGCCAGTAC.

Notes on this clone: Mouse names are used for the genes. The CDR3 end is not reached by the read, which stops 1 residue before it; the germline J gene fills it in. The chain uses TRBV13-1 and TRBJ2-1; the D call may be TRBD1 or TRBD2 (5 bases each). Trimming shortened V by 7 bases and J by 1 base, and 9 bases separated the two germline ends. The V gene's germline CDR1 is NSHNY and CDR2 SYGAGN. CDR3 length equals 13 residues. The CDR3 sequence is CASYRDNYAEQFF. The sequenced part of the CDR3 DNA is TGTGCCAGCTACCGGGACAACTATGCTGAGCAGTTC.

Remarks on this clone: The listed genes are named as in mouse. The chain's CDR3 is CASSSLRDTQYF. The CDR3 bases that were read are TGTGCTAGCAGTAGTCTGAGGGACACCCAGTAC. This chain links TRBV17 with TRBJ2-5, with unresolved D. The sequenced fragment ends 1 residue before the CDR3 boundary, so the rest is inferred from the germline J gene. Germline CDR1 MNHDT, CDR2 YYDKIL. The V gene lost 3 bases and the J gene lost 6 bases, with 7 bases spanning the gap. The CDR3 has 12 amino acids.

Comment on this clone: The gene symbols are mouse symbols. The part of the CDR3 DNA that was read is TGTGCCTGGAGTCTAGGGACAGGGGGTGACGAAAGATTATTT. Protein product: CAWSLGTGGDERLF. The entire CDR3 protein reads CAWSLGTGGDERLFF. This chain uses TRBV31 with TRBJ1-4; 11 nucleotides match TRBD1. The read finishes 1 residue shy of the CDR3 end, and the germline J gene is used to complete it. The CDR3 contains 15 residues. Germline V gene data show CDR1 as GKSSPN and CDR2 as SITVG. V trimming: 0 bases; J trimming: 6 bases; junction bases outside the gene matches: 3.

As regards this clone: All gene names here are mouse names. Read coverage stops 1 residue before the CDR3 terminus; the germline J gene supplies the remainder. The chain joins TRBV26 to TRBJ2-5; 10 bases are a match to TRBD2. This CDR3 is 14 amino acids long. Trimming at V came to 4 bases and at J to 6 bases, leaving 4 bases not matched to a gene. Germline loops: CDR1 KGHPV, CDR2 FQNQEV (reference sequence). The DNA read from the CDR3 is TGTGCCAGCAGTCGGACTGGGGGACAGGACACCCAGTAC. Residues: CASSRTGGQDTQY. The CDR3 in full is CASSRTGGQDTQYF.

About this clone: Gene names denote mouse genes. The CDR3 end falls 1 residue outside the read, so it is completed with the germline J gene. The J gene is TRBJ2-4, the V gene TRBV26; D is unresolved. The V and J ends lost 3 bases and 0 bases respectively, with 4 bases between them. Germline-derived CDR1 and CDR2 are KGHPV and FQNQEV (reference sequence). The CDR3 covers 13 residues. CDR3 DNA, as far as it was read: TGTGCCAGCAGTCTAGGTAGTCAAAACACCTTGTAC. It codes for CASSLGSQNTLY. The whole CDR3 sequence is CASSLGSQNTLYF.

A single count supports this clone. Gene names are mouse gene names. The read ends 1 residue early relative to the CDR3; the germline J gene fills the gap. The V and J genes are TRBV15 and TRBJ2-2, with 8 bases identical to TRBD2. The germline V gene has CDR1 SGHND and CDR2 FRSKSL. The CDR3 loop spans 16 amino acids. V lost 0 bases and J lost 3; bases outside the gene matches: 3. The sequenced CDR3 bases are TGTGCCAGCAGTTTAGCGCCGGGGGGGCACACCGGGCAGCTCTAC. It is translated as CASSLAPGGHTGQLY. The whole CDR3 sequence reads CASSLAPGGHTGQLYF.

As for this clone: The genes are named according to mouse. The read comes to an end 1 residue before the CDR3 does, leaving the germline J gene to fill in the end. This chain uses TRBV16 with TRBJ1-1; D not certain. The CDR3 sequence is 12 residues long. CDR1 is SGHSA, CDR2 FRNQAP, per germline. The germline V and J ends were trimmed by 3 bases and 1 base, with 3 bases remaining between them. The sequenced CDR3 bases are TGTGCAAGCAGCTTTATAAACACAGAAGTCTTC. Its protein is CASSFINTEVF. The full CDR3 sequence reads CASSFINTEVFF.

This clone is judged hyperexpanded. Each gene name is a mouse one. The read halts 1 residue ahead of the CDR3 end, with the missing end drawn from the germline J gene. This chain joins TRBV12-1 and TRBJ2-1, with 8 bases fitting TRBD2. V was clipped by 0 bases and J by 6 bases; unmatched bases: 3. The CDR3 extends over 14 amino acids. Germline assignment: CDR1 SGHSN and CDR2 HYEKVE. CDR3 in amino acids: CASSLVTGVAEQFF. The sequenced part of the CDR3 DNA is TGTGCCAGCTCTCTCGTGACTGGGGTTGCTGAGCAGTTC.

As concerns this clone: The listed genes are named as in mouse. The sequenced fragment ends 1 residue before the CDR3 boundary, so the rest is inferred from the germline J gene. The V gene is TRBV1, the J gene TRBJ1-3, with 12 bases aligning to TRBD1. The CDR3 loop spans 16 amino acids. The V gene's germline CDR1 is NSQYPW and CDR2 LRSPGD (reference sequence). V lost 4 bases and J lost 3; bases outside the gene matches: 4. The covered CDR3 bases are TGCACCTGCAGTGTCCGGGACAGGGGGCATGGAAATACGCTCTAT. Translation: CTCSVRDRGHGNTLY. The whole CDR3 reads CTCSVRDRGHGNTLYF.

This clone was seen once. The genes are named according to mouse. The CDR3 extends 1 residue past the end of the read, so its final part is completed from the germline J gene. The genes are TRBV12-2 and TRBJ2-7, with a tentative D call TRBD1 (6 bases). The CDR3 runs to 14 residues. Germline V gives CDR1 SGHLS, CDR2 HYDKME. CDR3 bases read: TGTTCTCAGGGCAGGGGCCGGGGACGATATGAACAGTAC. Amino acids: CSQGRGRGRYEQY. The full-length CDR3 reads as CSQGRGRGRYEQYF.

Details on this clone: Genes and germline are mouse. With the read ending 1 residue before the CDR3 end, the germline J gene is used to fill in that end. This chain uses TRBV26 with TRBJ2-1; 12 bases align to TRBD1. Germline V gene sequence: CDR1 KGHPV, CDR2 FQNQEV (reference sequence). The J segment lost 6 bases and the V segment lost 4 bases, leaving 1 base of the junction unmatched. The CDR3 has 14 residues. CDR3: CASSRDRGRAEQFF. CDR3 bases read: TGTGCCAGCAGTCGGGACAGGGGGCGTGCTGAGCAGTTC.

Turning to this clone: Mouse germline and gene names are used. The read ends 1 residue shy of where the CDR3 ends; the end is completed using the germline J gene. V gene TRBV4 combines with J gene TRBJ1-2, with D possibly matching TRBD1 (5 bases). There are 13 residues in the CDR3. Germline-derived CDR1 and CDR2 are LGHDT and YNNKQL (reference sequence). Trimming took off 4 bases at V and 0 bases at J, with 6 bases between the two ends. CDR3 region: CASSLQANSDYTF. Partial CDR3 DNA: TGTGCCAGCAGCTTACAGGCAAACTCCGACTACACC.